This record concerns one T cell receptor beta chain sequence. The target antigen is unknown. This may come from a read error, since a much larger clone is one base off. The CDR3 spans 15 residues. Trimming shortened V by 3 bases and J by 2 bases, and 11 bases separated the two germline ends. The entry originates in a study of blood T cells in healthy people across ages. At the level of the study: Capture via template switching afforded approximately one barcoded beta molecule per two T cells.

General observations from the study: Diversity figures based on one million T cells were deemed too low.

Then a second PCR, running roughly 7 to 11 cycles, was carried out with a sample-barcoded 5' primer and a J-beta primer mix. Unique molecular identifiers of 12 random nucleotides labeled each cDNA. TCRdb re-called the 5' RACE reads with MiXCR, one entry per CDR3 protein. The data contain about 780,000 distinct CDR3 sequences, around half of them singletons. The specimen sequenced was blood. The TCR originated in a man older than 75 in good health. The genes are TRBV12-3 or TRBV12-4 and TRBJ2-4; no clear D. The CDR3 is CASSFAPSSKNIQYF. The CDR3 region has the DNA TGTGCCAGCAGTTTCGCGCCCTCTTCCAAAAACATTCAGTACTTC.